This passage covers 10 T cell receptor beta chains from one sample sequenced in a study of control samples from healthy donors and cancer patients. Assay: immunoSEQ multiplex PCR; the TCRdb copy retains only in-frame clones and omits some. This sample has about 130,000 clones, with nearly 90% found just once. Sample: blood. These receptors were taken from a man aged 50 or older in good health.

The genes are TRBV5-4 and TRBJ2-3; D is uncertain. In germline, CDR1 is SGHNT, CDR2 YYREEE (reference sequence). The CDR3 loop spans 12 amino acids. V lost 0 bases and J 7 bases, leaving 6 bases between the germline ends. CDR3 coding DNA: TGTGCCAGCAGCTTGGGAACCTATACGCAGTATTTT. Protein sequence: CASSLGTYTQYF.

V gene TRBV7-8 combines with J gene TRBJ2-7; TRBD1 matches at 8 bases. The CDR3 length is 15 residues. V was clipped by 1 base and J by 6 bases; unmatched bases: 8. CDR1 and CDR2 from the germline V gene are SGHVS and FQNEAQ. CDR3 amino acids: CASSLGARGPSEQYF. Here the CDR3 DNA reads TGTGCCAGCAGCTTAGGGGCCAGGGGGCCCTCCGAGCAGTACTTC.

V is TRBV19 and J is TRBJ2-3; 9 nucleotides agree with TRBD1. This CDR3 has 15 amino acids. Germline assignment: CDR1 LNHDA and CDR2 SQIVND (reference sequence). V was clipped by 3 bases and J by 4 bases; unmatched bases: 5. The CDR3 protein is CASSIGTGLADTQYF. The CDR3 nucleotides read TGTGCCAGTAGTATCGGGACAGGGCTTGCAGATACGCAGTATTTT.

V usage is TRBV7-8 and J usage is TRBJ1-1; unclear D gene. The CDR3 totals 13 residues. Germline CDR1 is SGHVS and CDR2 is FQNEAQ. V was trimmed by 7 bases and J by 1 base, leaving 10 bases between them. The CDR3 region is CASTQTENTEAFF. The CDR3 region has the DNA TGTGCCAGCACCCAGACGGAGAACACTGAAGCTTTCTTT.

The rearrangement joins TRBV19 to TRBJ1-2, with D unresolved. Trimming left V 0 bases short and J 2 bases short, with 7 bases between. This CDR3 has 14 residues. Germline loops: CDR1 LNHDA, CDR2 SQIVND (reference sequence). The CDR3 DNA follows: TGTGCCAGTAGTATAGAGGGCGGAAACTATGGCTACACCTTC. Translation: CASSIEGGNYGYTF.

This chain links TRBV3-1 (or the pseudogene TRBV3-2) with TRBJ2-7; D is possibly TRBD2 (7 bases). Germline loops: CDR1 LGHDT, CDR2 YNNKEL (reference sequence). CDR3 length: 15 amino acids. Trimming left V 4 bases short and J 5 bases short, with 18 bases between. DNA of the CDR3: TGTGCCAGCAGCCTCGCGTGGGCGGGGGCGGACGAGCAGTACTTC. Translating gives CASSLAWAGADEQYF.

This rearrangement joins TRBV9 to TRBJ2-3; D unclear. V was shortened by 4 bases and J by 3 bases, with 12 bases between the two germline ends. The CDR3 length is 14 residues. Looked up from germline, CDR1 is SGDLS and CDR2 is YYNGEE. CDR3 nucleotide sequence: TGTGCCAGCAGCCCCCCGTCGGTGACAGATACGCAGTATTTT. It encodes CASSPPSVTDTQYF.

The chain carries TRBV11-2 and TRBJ2-7; D is perhaps TRBD2 (5 bases). The CDR3 loop spans 17 amino acids. V was trimmed by 5 bases and J by 6 bases, leaving 26 bases between them. Germline V CDR1 and CDR2: SGHAT, FQNNGV. CDR3 sequence: CASSAGGFEGRSFEQYF. The CDR3, as DNA: TGTGCCAGCAGCGCAGGTGGCTTCGAGGGTCGTAGTTTCGAGCAGTACTTC.

The V gene is TRBV18, the J gene TRBJ1-2; D is possibly TRBD1 (5 bases). The CDR3 totals 16 residues. Germline CDR1 KGHSH, CDR2 LQKENI. V was shortened by 6 bases and J by 6 bases, with 23 bases between the two germline ends. The CDR3 region has the DNA TGTGCCAGCTCCCGTAATAGGGGAGAGGGTGCCCATGGCTACACCTTC. Residues: CASSRNRGEGAHGYTF.

V and J are TRBV12-5 and TRBJ2-1; 7 positions match TRBD1. CDR1 LGHNT and CDR2 FRNRAP come from the germline V gene. This CDR3 spans 20 amino acids. V shed 1 base, J shed 1 base, and the junction held 16 bases outside the gene matches. CDR3 nucleotide sequence: TGTGCTAGTGGTTTGGATTACTTAGGGACAGCCACCTTATCCTACAATGAGCAGTTCTTC. Amino acids: CASGLDYLGTATLSYNEQFF.